This TCR beta chain came from a study of long-term antiretroviral therapy in people with HIV. Per germline, CDR1 SSHAT and CDR2 FNYEAQ (reference sequence). The CDR3 has 13 amino acids. About this clone itself: Its antigen is unidentified. A read error may account for a junction end that differs from germline.

With survey level as its setting, the immunoSEQ assay was v3.0. For each individual sample, sequencing targeted about 35,000-50,000 T-cell genomes. Sequenced by immunoSEQ multiplex PCR; TCRdb stores in-frame clones only, minus some. Of 25,000 to 35,000 clones listed, 95% to 98% are singletons. The study's findings and limits: ART was followed by higher diversity that remained below transplant donor controls.

Without exception, participants with HIV were treated in the United States. Specimens carried about 0.95-11 million cryopreserved PBMC before DNA extraction. The chain is built from TRBV7-7 and TRBJ2-7; 8 bases match TRBD1. The sequence was collected from a man under 40 with HIV. The material was unsorted PBMCs, obtained 6.9 years after starting antiretroviral therapy. The CDR3: CASSPGTGDEQYF. The CDR3 nucleotides read TGTGCTAGCAGCCCCGGGACAGGAGACGAGCAGTACTTC.